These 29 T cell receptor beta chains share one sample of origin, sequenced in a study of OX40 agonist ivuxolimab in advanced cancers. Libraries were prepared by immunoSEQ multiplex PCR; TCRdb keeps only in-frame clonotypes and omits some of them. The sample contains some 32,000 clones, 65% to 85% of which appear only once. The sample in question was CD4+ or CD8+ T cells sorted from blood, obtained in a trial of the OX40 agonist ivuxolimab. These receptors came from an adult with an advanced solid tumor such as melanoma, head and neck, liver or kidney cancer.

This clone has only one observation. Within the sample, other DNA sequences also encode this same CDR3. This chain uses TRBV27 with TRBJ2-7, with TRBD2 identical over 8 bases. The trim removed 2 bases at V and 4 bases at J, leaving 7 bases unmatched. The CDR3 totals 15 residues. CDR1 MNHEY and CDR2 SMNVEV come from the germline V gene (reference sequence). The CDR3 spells CASSLGGGPAYEQYF. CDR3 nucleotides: TGTGCCAGCAGTTTAGGCGGGGGGCCTGCTTACGAGCAGTACTTC.

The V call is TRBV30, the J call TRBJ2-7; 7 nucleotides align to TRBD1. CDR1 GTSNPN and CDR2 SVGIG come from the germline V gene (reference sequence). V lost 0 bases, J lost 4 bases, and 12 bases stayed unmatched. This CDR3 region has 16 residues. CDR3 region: CAWSVLPGTVKYEQYF. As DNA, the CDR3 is TGTGCCTGGAGTGTACTCCCCGGGACAGTCAAATACGAGCAGTACTTC.

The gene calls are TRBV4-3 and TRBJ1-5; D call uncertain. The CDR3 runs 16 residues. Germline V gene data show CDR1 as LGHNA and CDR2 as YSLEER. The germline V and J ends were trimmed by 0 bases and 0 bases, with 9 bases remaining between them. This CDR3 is CASSQDLWNSNQPQHF. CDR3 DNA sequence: TGCGCCAGCAGCCAAGATCTCTGGAATAGCAATCAGCCCCAGCATTTT.

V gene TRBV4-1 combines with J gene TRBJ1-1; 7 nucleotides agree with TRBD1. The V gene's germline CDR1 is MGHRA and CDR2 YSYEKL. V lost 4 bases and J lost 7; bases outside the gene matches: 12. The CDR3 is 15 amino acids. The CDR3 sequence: CASSLKGAQGDEAFF. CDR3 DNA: TGCGCCAGCAGCCTTAAAGGGGCCCAGGGGGATGAAGCTTTCTTT.

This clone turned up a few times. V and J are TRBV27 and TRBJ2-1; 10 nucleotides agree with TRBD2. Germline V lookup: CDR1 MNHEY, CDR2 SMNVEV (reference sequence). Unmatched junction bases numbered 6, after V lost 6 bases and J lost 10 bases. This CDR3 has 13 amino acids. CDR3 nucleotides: TGTGCCAGCAGGGTAGCGGGGGGAAGGGAGCAGTTCTTC. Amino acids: CASRVAGGREQFF.

CDR3 region: CASSLGSTEPQHF. Written as DNA, the CDR3 is TGTGCCAGCAGCTTGGGATCGACGGAACCCCAGCATTTT. The V gene is TRBV5-4, the J gene TRBJ1-5; D ambiguous. The CDR3 sequence is 13 residues long. The germline V gene encodes CDR1 SGHNT and CDR2 YYREEE (reference sequence). V gave up 0 bases and J gave up 10 bases, with 11 bases separating them.

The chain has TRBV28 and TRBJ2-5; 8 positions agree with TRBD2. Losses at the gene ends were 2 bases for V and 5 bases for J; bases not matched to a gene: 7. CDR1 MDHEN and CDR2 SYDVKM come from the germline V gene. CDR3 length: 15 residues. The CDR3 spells CASSLSRASGETQYF. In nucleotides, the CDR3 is TGTGCCAGCAGTTTAAGTAGGGCTAGCGGGGAGACCCAGTACTTC. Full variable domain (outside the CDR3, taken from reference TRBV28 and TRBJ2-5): DVKVTQSSRYLVKRTGEKVFLECVQDMDHENMFWYRQDPGLGLRLIYFSYDVKMKEKGDIPEGYSVSREKKERFSLILESASTNQTSMYLCASSLSRASGETQYFGPGTRLLVL.

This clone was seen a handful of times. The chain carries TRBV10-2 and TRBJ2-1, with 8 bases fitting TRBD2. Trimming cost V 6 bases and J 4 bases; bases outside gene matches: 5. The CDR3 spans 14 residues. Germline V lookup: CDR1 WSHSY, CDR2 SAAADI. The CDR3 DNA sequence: TGCGCCAGCAGACCGACTAGCGTGTACAATGAGCAGTTCTTC. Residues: CASRPTSVYNEQFF.

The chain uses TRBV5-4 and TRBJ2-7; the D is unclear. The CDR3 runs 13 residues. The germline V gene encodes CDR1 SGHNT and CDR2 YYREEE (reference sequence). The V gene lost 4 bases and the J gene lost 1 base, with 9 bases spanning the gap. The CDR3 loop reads CASSNLGSYEQYF. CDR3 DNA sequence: TGTGCCAGCAGCAATTTGGGTTCCTACGAGCAGTACTTC.

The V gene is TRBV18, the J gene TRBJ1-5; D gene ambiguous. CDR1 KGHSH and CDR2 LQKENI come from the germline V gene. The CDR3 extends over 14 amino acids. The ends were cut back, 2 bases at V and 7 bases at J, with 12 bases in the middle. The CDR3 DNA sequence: TGTGCCAGCTCACCAGGGCAGTCGTGGCAGCCCCAGCATTTT. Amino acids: CASSPGQSWQPQHF.

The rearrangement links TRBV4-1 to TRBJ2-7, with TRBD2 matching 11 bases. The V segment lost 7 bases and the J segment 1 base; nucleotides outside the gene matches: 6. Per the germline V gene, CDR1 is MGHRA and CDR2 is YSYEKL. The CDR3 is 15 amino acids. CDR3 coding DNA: TGCGCCAGCAAACTAGCGGGAGAGCTATCCTACGAGCAGTACTTC. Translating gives CASKLAGELSYEQYF.

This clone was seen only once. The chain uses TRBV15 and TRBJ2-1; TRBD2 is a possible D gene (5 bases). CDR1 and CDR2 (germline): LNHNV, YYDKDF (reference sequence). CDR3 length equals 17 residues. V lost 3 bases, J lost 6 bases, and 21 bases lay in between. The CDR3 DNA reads TGTGCCACCAGCAGTGGGGAAGGGCACCTAGCCCCCAATGAGCAGTTCTTC. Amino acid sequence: CATSSGEGHLAPNEQFF.

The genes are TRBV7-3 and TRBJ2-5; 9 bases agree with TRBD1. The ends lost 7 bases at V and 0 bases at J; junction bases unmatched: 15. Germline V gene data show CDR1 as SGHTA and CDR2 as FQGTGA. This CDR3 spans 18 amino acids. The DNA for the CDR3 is TGTGCCAGCATCCCACTTGGGACAGGGCGGGGGCACCAAGAGACCCAGTACTTC. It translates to CASIPLGTGRGHQETQYF.

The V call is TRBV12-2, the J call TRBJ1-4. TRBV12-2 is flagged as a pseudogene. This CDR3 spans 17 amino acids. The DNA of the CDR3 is TGTGCAAGTCGCTTAGGTCGTTGGAGACGAAGTAATGAAAAACTGTTTTTT. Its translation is CASRLGRWRRSNEKLFF.

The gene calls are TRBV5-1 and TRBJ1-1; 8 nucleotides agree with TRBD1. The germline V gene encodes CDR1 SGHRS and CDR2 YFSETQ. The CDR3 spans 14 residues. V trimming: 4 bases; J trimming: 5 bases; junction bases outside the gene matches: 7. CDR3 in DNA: TGCGCCAGCAGCGTGGACAGGGTACGGACTGAAGCTTTCTTT. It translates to CASSVDRVRTEAFF.

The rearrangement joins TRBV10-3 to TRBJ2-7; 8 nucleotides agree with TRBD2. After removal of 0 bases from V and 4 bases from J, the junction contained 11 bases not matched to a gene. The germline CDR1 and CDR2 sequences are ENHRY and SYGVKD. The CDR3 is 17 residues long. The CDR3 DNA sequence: TGTGCCATCAGTGAGTCGGGGGTGAGCGGGAGTGCGTACGAGCAGTACTTC. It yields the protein CAISESGVSGSAYEQYF.

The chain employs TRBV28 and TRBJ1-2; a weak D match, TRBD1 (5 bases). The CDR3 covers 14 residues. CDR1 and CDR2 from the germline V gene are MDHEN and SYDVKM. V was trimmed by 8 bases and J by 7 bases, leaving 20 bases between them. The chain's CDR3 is CASSTRGAGGGYTF. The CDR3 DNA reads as TGTGCCAGCTCAACAAGGGGAGCAGGAGGTGGCTACACCTTC.

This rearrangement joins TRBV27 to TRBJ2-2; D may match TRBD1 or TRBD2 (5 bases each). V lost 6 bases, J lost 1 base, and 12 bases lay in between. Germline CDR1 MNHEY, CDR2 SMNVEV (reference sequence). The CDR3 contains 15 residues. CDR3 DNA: TGTGCCAGCAGGCGAAAGGGGAGGAACACCGGGGAGCTGTTTTTT. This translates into CASRRKGRNTGELFF.

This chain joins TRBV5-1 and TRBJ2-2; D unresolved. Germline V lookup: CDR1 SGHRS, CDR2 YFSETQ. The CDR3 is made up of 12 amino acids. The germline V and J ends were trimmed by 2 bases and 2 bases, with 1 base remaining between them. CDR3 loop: CASSFNTGELFF. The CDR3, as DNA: TGCGCCAGCAGCTTCAACACCGGGGAGCTGTTTTTT.

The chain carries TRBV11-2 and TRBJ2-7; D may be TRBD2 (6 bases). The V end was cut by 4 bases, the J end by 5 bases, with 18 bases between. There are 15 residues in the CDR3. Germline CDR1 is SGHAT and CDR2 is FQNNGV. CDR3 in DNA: TGTGCCAGCAGCTCGACGAGGACCTCGGGGGACGAGCAGTACTTC. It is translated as CASSSTRTSGDEQYF.

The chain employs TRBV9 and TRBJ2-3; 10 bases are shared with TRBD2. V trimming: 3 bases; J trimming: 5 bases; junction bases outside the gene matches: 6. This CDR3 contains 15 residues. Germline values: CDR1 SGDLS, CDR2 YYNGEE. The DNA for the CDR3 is TGTGCCAGCAGCGATACTAGCGGGGTAAAAGATACGCAGTATTTT. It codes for CASSDTSGVKDTQYF. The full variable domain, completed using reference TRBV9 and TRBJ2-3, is DSGVTQTPKHLITATGQRVTLRCSPRSGDLSVYWYQQSLDQGLQFLIQYYNGEERAKGNILERFSAQQFPDLHSELNLSSLELGDSALYFCASSDTSGVKDTQYFGPGTRLTVL.

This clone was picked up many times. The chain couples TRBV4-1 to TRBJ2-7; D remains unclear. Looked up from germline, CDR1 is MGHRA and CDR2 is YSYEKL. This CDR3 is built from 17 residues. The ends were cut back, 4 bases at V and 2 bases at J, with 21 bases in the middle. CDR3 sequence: CASSLISRPETPYEQYF. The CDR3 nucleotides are TGCGCCAGCAGCCTCATTAGCCGCCCGGAGACCCCCTACGAGCAGTACTTC.

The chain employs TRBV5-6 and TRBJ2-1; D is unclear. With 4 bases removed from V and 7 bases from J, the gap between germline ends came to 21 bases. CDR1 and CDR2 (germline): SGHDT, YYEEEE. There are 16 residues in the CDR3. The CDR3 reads CASSHPSAAKGNEQFF. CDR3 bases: TGTGCCAGCAGCCACCCGAGCGCCGCTAAAGGAAATGAGCAGTTCTTC.

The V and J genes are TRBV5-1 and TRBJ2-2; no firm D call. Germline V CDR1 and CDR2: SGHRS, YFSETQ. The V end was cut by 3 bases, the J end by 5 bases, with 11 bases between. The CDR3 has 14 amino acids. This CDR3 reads CASSSGLGTGELFF. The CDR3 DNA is TGCGCCAGCAGCTCAGGATTGGGGACCGGGGAGCTGTTTTTT.

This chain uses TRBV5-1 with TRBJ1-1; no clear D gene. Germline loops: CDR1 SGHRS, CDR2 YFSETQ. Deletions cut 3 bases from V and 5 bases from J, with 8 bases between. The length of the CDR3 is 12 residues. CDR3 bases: TGCGCCAGCAGCTCGGGTGGAACTGAAGCTTTCTTT. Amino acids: CASSSGGTEAFF.

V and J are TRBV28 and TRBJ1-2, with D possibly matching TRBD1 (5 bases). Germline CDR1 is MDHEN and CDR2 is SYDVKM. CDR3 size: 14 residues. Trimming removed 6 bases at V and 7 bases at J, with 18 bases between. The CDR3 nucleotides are TGTGCCAGCAGGCCTTTGGGGGGGGTTGTTGGCTACACCTTC. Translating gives CASRPLGGVVGYTF.

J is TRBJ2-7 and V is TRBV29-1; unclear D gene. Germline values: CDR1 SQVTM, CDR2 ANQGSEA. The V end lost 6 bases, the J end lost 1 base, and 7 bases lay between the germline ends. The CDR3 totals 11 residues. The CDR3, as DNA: TGCAGCGTGCGTTATTCCTACGAGCAGTACTTC. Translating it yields CSVRYSYEQYF.

Written as DNA, the CDR3 is TGTGCCAGCAGTTACAGGGGGAGTTACGAGCAGTACTTC. Encoded protein: CASSYRGSYEQYF. The rearrangement uses TRBV5-4 and TRBJ2-7, with TRBD1 matching 8 bases. The CDR3 loop spans 13 amino acids. V was pared by 5 bases and J by 4 bases, with 5 bases of the junction left unmatched. CDR1 is SGHNT, CDR2 YYREEE, per germline (reference sequence).

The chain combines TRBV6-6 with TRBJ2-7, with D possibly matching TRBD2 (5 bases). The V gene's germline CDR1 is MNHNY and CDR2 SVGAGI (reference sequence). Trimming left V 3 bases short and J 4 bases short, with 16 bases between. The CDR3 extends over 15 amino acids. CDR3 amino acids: CASSYLYRTDYEQYF. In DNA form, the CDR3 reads TGTGCCAGCAGTTATCTCTACCGGACTGATTACGAGCAGTACTTC.